These T cell receptor beta chains were read from a single sample in a study of cytomegalovirus exposure and HLA in healthy donors. Here immunoSEQ multiplex PCR was the method, and the copy in TCRdb shows in-frame clones only, minus some. The data hold about 360,000 clones, with about nine tenths observed a single time. Sample: PBMCs. The origin of the receptors is a woman younger than 30 in good health and CMV-seronegative. Each CDR3 is given with its conserved first and last residue. Fields, in order: clone size, D gene, J gene, V gene, CDR3 DNA, CDR3 protein. The D gene is left open where the match is weak. Size is stated for part of the rows, as once, few or many counts, or as a class when the clone is expanded.

>NA|NA|TRBJ2-3|TRBV2
TGTGCCAGCAGAAGTTGGGTGGAGACAGATACGCAGTATTTT
CASRSWVETDTQYF
>NA|TRBD1|TRBJ2-7|TRBV30
TGTGCCTGGACCTACACAGGGGACTACGAGCAGTACTTC
CAWTYTGDYEQYF
>NA|TRBD2|TRBJ2-3|TRBV12-5
TGTGCTAGTGGGCACGGACTAGCGGGCACAGATACGCAGTATTTT
CASGHGLAGTDTQYF
>NA|NA|TRBJ1-2|TRBV30
TGTGCCTGGAGAAAGGCCGTAACTATCGGCTACACCTTC
CAWRKAVTIGYTF
>NA|NA|TRBJ2-7|TRBV9
TGTGCCAGCAGCGCCCCAGGGAACTCCTACGAGCAGTACTTC
CASSAPGNSYEQYF
>NA|TRBD1|TRBJ2-1|TRBV2
TGTGCCGCCAGGGGGCAGGGTGAGCAGTTCTTC
CAARGQGEQFF
>NA|NA|TRBJ2-7|TRBV5-1
TGCGCCAGCAGCCCGACAGAACCCTACGAGCAGTACTTC
CASSPTEPYEQYF
>NA|TRBD1|TRBJ2-5|TRBV19
TGTGCCAGTAGTACCGACAGGGAATGGAAGACCCAGTACTTC
CASSTDREWKTQYF
>NA|NA|TRBJ1-4|TRBV7-9
TGTGCCAGCAGAGGGGAGGAGGGAATCCCCGCAACTAATGAAAAACTGTTTTTT
CASRGEEGIPATNEKLFF
>once|NA|TRBJ2-1|TRBV25-1
TGTGCCAGCAGTGAATATAACGCGGCCGACTCCTACAATGAGCAGTTCTTC
CASSEYNAADSYNEQFF
>NA|NA|TRBJ2-1|TRBV11-3
TGTGCCAGCAGCTCCGGGACTTCCACGACCTACAATGAGCAGTTCTTC
CASSSGTSTTYNEQFF
>NA|TRBD2|TRBJ2-7|TRBV7-9
TGTGCCAGCAGCTGGTTAGCGGGAGGCAGGGAATACGAGCAGTACTTC
CASSWLAGGREYEQYF
>NA|NA|TRBJ1-1|TRBV6-1
TGTGCCAGTACAGGGATTGAAGCTTTCTTT
CASTGIEAFF
>NA|TRBD2|TRBJ2-1|TRBV28
TGTGCCAGCAGTTTAGCGGGAGGAGGGGGTGAGCAGTTCTTC
CASSLAGGGGEQFF
>NA|NA|TRBJ2-7|TRBV28
TGTGCCAGCAGCCTGACTCACGCCTCAGACTACGAGCAGTACTTC
CASSLTHASDYEQYF
>once|NA|TRBJ2-7|TRBV5-1
TGCGCCAGCAGCTATATCGCGGATTACGAGCAGTACTTC
CASSYIADYEQYF
>once|TRBD1|TRBJ1-4|TRBV27
TGTGCCAGCAGCCACCGACAGGGAGGAGAAAAACTGTTTTTT
CASSHRQGGEKLFF
>NA|TRBD1|TRBJ2-1|TRBV29-1
TGCAGCGTTGAAGAATACAGGGGAAATGAGCAGTTCTTC
CSVEEYRGNEQFF
>NA|TRBD1|TRBJ1-5|TRBV30
TGTGCCTGGAGTGTACGTGGGACAGGATTTAGCAATCAGCCCCAGCATTTT
CAWSVRGTGFSNQPQHF
>NA|NA|TRBJ2-5|TRBV2
TGTGCCAGCAGTGGGGACTCTGACGCGGAGACCCAGTACTTC
CASSGDSDAETQYF
>few|TRBD1|TRBJ1-2|TRBV7-9
TGTGCCAGCAGACCCGACAGGGATGGCTACACCTTC
CASRPDRDGYTF
>once|TRBD2|TRBJ2-3|TRBV9
TGTGCCAGCAAAAGCGGGAGGTCTAGCACAGATACGCAGTATTTT
CASKSGRSSTDTQYF
>NA|NA|TRBJ2-2|TRBV7-3
TGTGCCAGCAGCCCAAAACTTACCGGGGAGCTGTTTTTT
CASSPKLTGELFF
>NA|NA|TRBJ1-1|TRBV5-1
TGCGCCAGCAGCCCCTCGGGAGTAATGAACACTGAAGCTTTCTTT
CASSPSGVMNTEAFF
>NA|NA|TRBJ2-1|TRBV20-1
TGCAGTGCTCGGTCACAGGTGGGGCAGTTCTTC
CSARSQVGQFF
>few|TRBD2|TRBJ2-1|TRBV4-1
TGCGCCAGCAGCCAAACTAGCGGGGGGGCGGATGAGCAGTTCTTC
CASSQTSGGADEQFF
>few|NA|TRBJ2-2|TRBV30
TGTGCCTGGAGTACGAAAGGGAGTGGTACCGGGGAGCTGTTTTTT
CAWSTKGSGTGELFF
>NA|NA|TRBJ1-1|TRBV27
TGTGCCAGCAGTTTGAAGCCACCATGGGAGATGAACACTGAAGCTTTCTTT
CASSLKPPWEMNTEAFF
>NA|NA|TRBJ1-1|TRBV7-8
TGTGCCAGCAGCCTGATGGGGGCGTCGGGCACTGAAGCTTTCTTT
CASSLMGASGTEAFF
>NA|NA|TRBJ2-7|TRBV30
TGTGCCTGGAGTCCCAAGCAAGTCGAGCAGTACTTC
CAWSPKQVEQYF
>once|TRBD1|TRBJ2-2|TRBV19
TGTGCCAGTGCCACAGGGGTTGGGAACACCGGGGAGCTGTTTTTT
CASATGVGNTGELFF
>NA|NA|TRBJ1-6|TRBV23-1
TGCGCCAGCAGTCAATCGCCGGGGACACCAAGCTCCTATAATTCACCCCTCCACTTT
CASSQSPGTPSSYNSPLHF
>NA|TRBD2|TRBJ2-1|TRBV9
TGTGCCAGCAGCCCACGGACTAGCGGGAGGACCAATGAGCAGTTCTTC
CASSPRTSGRTNEQFF
>NA|TRBD2|TRBJ2-1|TRBV27
TGTGCCACCACACGACTAGCGGGGATCAATGAGCAGTTCTTC
CATTRLAGINEQFF
>NA|TRBD1|TRBJ2-2|TRBV2
TGTGCCAGCACGACAGGGGTCACCGGGGAGCTGTTTTTT
CASTTGVTGELFF
>NA|TRBD2|TRBJ2-1|TRBV5-1
TGCGCCAGCAGCGGCGGGAGTGTGTCCTACAATGAGCAGTTCTTC
CASSGGSVSYNEQFF
>NA|NA|TRBJ2-3|TRBV5-1
TGCGCCAGCGGGGGCCACACAGATACGCAGTATTTT
CASGGHTDTQYF
>NA|TRBD1|TRBJ1-4|TRBV5-4
TGTGCCAGCAGCTTTGACAGGGCAACTAATGAAAAACTGTTTTTT
CASSFDRATNEKLFF
>NA|TRBD1|TRBJ2-1|TRBV7-2
TGTGCCAGCAGCTTCTACAGGGGAGCTGAGCAGTTCTTC
CASSFYRGAEQFF
>once|TRBD1|TRBJ1-1|TRBV6-6
TGTGCCAGCAGGCCCAGACAGGGGACTGAAGCTTTCTTT
CASRPRQGTEAFF
>NA|NA|TRBJ2-1|TRBV27
TGTGCCAGCAGTCGACCTCCGGGTGAGCAGTTCTTC
CASSRPPGEQFF
>NA|NA|TRBJ2-7|TRBV28
TGTGCCAGCAGTTTGAGCGGGGACATGAGCTCCTACGAGCAGTACTTC
CASSLSGDMSSYEQYF
>NA|TRBD2|TRBJ2-7|TRBV28
TGTGCCAGCAGACTAATGACTAGCCCCTACGAGCAGTACTTC
CASRLMTSPYEQYF
>NA|NA|TRBJ1-1|TRBV4-2
TGTGCCAGCAGCCAAGATCGGGGTAGGCAAGAAGCTTTCTTT
CASSQDRGRQEAFF
>NA|NA|TRBJ1-5|TRBV4-2
TGTGCCAGCAGCCAAGATGGGAGAGTCAATCAGCCCCAGCATTTT
CASSQDGRVNQPQHF
>NA|NA|TRBJ2-3|TRBV30
TGTGCCTGGAGTCCGTTTAGCCCCAAAGATACGCAGTATTTT
CAWSPFSPKDTQYF
>NA|NA|TRBJ1-1|TRBV2
TGTGCCACCTCCCGAGAGGGTGTGGGCGCTGAAGCTTTCTTT
CATSREGVGAEAFF
>NA|TRBD2|TRBJ2-3|TRBV28
TGTGCCAGCCAAACTGTGGGAGGGATCACAGATACGCAGTATTTT
CASQTVGGITDTQYF
>NA|NA|TRBJ2-3|TRBV2
TGTGCCAGCAGTGAAGAGAGGTCTAGCGCCCTAACGCAGTATTTT
CASSEERSSALTQYF